This T cell receptor beta chain was identified during a study of T-cell reconstitution after alpha-beta-depleted transplantation in children (dated by TCRdb to the mid-2010s). At the level of the whole study: Using TCR repertoire profiling, the study quantitatively followed how T-cell immune reconstitution unfolded in children after TCRalphabeta/CD19-depleted allogeneic hematopoietic cell transplantation.

Ten or more counts support this clonotype. Its antigen remains unidentified. The record has no base qualities; no much larger clone is one base away. The CDR3 starts with the cysteine, ends with the phenylalanine, and has 14 residues. Only the CDR3 DNA stays, 42 bases, in frame from base 1. V lost 1 base and J lost 1 base; the stretch between them is 8 bases long. CDR1 SGHRS and CDR2 YFSETQ were looked up in the germline V gene. Libraries were prepared through PCR. The data were produced on an Illumina HiSeq 2500. To normalize quantification of the TCRbeta repertoire, the TCR libraries were built with molecular barcoding that relied on unique molecular identifiers. TCRdb trimmed public reads at Q25 via fastp, called clones via MiXCR and kept in-frame beta chains. Rows matching on CDR3 protein sequence are summarized as one entry with the most common DNA and genes. The sample table lists approximately 980,000 distinct CDR3 sequences, roughly 29% of them with a count of one. Of the sample, over 25% falls within the top ten clones.

Interpreted using the paper, the treatment or condition label stands for: allogeneic hematopoietic cell transplantation with graft depleted of TCRalphabeta T cells and CD19 B cells. Transplant recipients were children who received TCRalphabeta/CD19-depleted allogeneic hematopoietic cell grafts. Paper-wide results and their limitations: In some patients, high TCRbeta diversity at day 60 was attributed to recipient T cells and intrathymic progenitors that had survived conditioning. The frequencies of hyperexpanded clones fell over the following months, and after one year, T-cell counts and TCRbeta diversity were mostly attributed to newly produced T cells. About two months after transplant, the apparently early recovery of alphabetaT-cell counts reportedly depended on just several hundred clones that had expanded rapidly and came from non-depleted graft cells.

The specimen comprised PBMCs, mostly from graft donor cells, sampled 360 days after TCRalphabeta/CD19-depleted stem cell transplant. This TCR was sampled from a boy in the first two years of life who had a stem cell transplant for SCID, so the T cells may come from the graft donor. Recombination linked TRBV5-1 to TRBJ1-1, with TRBD1 perhaps the D gene, on 6 matching bases. The base sequence is TGCGCCAGCAGCTTGATACAGGGGAACACTGAAGCTTTCTTT. Its translation reads: CASSLIQGNTEAFF.